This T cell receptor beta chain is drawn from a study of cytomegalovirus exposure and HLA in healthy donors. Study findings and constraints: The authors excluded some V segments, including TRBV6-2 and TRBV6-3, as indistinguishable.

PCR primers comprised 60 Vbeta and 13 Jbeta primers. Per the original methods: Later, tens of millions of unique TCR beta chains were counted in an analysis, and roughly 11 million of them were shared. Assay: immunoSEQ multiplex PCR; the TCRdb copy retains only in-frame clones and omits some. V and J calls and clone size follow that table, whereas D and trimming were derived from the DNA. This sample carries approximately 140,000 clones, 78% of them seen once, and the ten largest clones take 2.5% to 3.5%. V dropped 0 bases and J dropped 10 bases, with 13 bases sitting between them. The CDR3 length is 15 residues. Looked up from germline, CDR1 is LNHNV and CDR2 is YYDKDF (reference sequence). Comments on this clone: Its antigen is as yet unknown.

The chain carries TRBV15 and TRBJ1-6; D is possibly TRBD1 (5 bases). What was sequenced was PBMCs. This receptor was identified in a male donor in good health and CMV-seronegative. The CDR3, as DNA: TGTGCCACCAGCAGAGATAGGGGAGGCGGGTCACCCCTCCACTTT. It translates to CATSRDRGGGSPLHF. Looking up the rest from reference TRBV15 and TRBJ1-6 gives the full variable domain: DAMVIQNPRYQVTQFGKPVTLSCSQTLNHNVMYWYQQKSSQAPKLLFHYYDKDFNNEADTPDNFQSRRPNTSFCFLDIRSPGLGDTAMYLCATSRDRGGGSPLHFGNGTRLTVT.